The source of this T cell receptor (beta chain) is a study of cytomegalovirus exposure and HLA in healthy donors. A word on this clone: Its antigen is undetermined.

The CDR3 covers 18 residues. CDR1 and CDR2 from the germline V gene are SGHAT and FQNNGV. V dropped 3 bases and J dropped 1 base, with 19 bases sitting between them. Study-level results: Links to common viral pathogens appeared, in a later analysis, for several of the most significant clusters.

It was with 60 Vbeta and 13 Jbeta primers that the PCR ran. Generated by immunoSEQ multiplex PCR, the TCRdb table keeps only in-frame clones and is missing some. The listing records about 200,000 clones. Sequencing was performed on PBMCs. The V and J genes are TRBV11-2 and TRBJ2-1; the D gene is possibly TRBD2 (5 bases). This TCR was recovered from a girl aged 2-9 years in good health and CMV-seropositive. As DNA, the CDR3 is TGTGCCAGCAGCTTGGCTAGCCGGAGTGCTAGTTCCTACAATGAGCAGTTCTTC. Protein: CASSLASRSASSYNEQFF.